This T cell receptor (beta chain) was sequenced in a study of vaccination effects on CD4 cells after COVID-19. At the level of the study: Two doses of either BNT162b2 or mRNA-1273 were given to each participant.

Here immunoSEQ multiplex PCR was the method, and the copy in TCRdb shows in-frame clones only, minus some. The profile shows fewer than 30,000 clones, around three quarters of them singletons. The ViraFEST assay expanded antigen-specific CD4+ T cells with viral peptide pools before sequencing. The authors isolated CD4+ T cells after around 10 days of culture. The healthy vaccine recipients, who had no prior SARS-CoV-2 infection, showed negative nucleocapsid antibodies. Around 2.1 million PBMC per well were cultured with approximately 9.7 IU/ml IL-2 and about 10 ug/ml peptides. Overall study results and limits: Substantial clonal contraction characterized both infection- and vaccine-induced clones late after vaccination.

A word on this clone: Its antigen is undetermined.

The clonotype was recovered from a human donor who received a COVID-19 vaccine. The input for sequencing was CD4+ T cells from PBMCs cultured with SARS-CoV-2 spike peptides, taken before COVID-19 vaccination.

The DNA for the CDR3 is TGTGCCAGCTCACCCGTACAGGGGGCGCAGTACACTGAAGCTTTCTTT. Its translation is CASSPVQGAQYTEAFF. The chain uses TRBV18 and TRBJ1-1; 9 bases agree with TRBD1. The length of the CDR3 is 16 residues. Germline CDR1 and CDR2: KGHSH and LQKENI. The V segment lost 3 bases and the J segment 3 bases; nucleotides outside the gene matches: 8.